This T cell receptor (beta chain) was documented in a study of cytomegalovirus exposure and HLA in healthy donors. About the study: When 398 donors were genotyped, more than 70% of them were found to fall in the Caucasian-associated ancestry cluster.

In the PCR, 60 Vbeta and 13 Jbeta primers were used. The method was immunoSEQ multiplex PCR; TCRdb's version includes in-frame clones alone and lacks a portion of them. The sample includes approximately 150,000 clones, roughly 80% of them seen just once. Germline assignment: CDR1 LGHNA and CDR2 YNFKEQ. Trimming cost V 2 bases and J 4 bases, with 9 bases left between them. CDR3 length: 15 residues. V usage is TRBV4-2 and J usage is TRBJ1-6; D is perhaps TRBD1 (6 bases). This receptor was identified in a female donor in good health and CMV-seronegative. The sample taken for sequencing was PBMCs. The CDR3 reads CASSQLTGYNSPLHF. The DNA of the CDR3 is TGTGCCAGCAGCCAATTGACAGGATATAATTCACCCCTCCACTTT.